A single sample is the source of the 2 T cell receptor beta chains below, sequenced in a study of shared clonotypes between healthy human individuals. Sequencing used immunoSEQ multiplex PCR; TCRdb keeps in-frame clones, though not all of them. The sample shows about 980,000 clones, about 80% of them seen only once. The sequencing input was memory CD4+ T cells sorted from blood. As for subset: CD45RA-negative fraction. Every receptor here comes from a young man in good health.

V gene TRBV9 combines with J gene TRBJ1-4, with no clear D. V was pared by 0 bases and J by 7 bases, with 10 bases between. The CDR3 sequence is 14 residues long. From germline, CDR1 is SGDLS and CDR2 YYNGEE. The CDR3 loop is CASSVGYGGEKLFF. In nucleotides, the CDR3 is TGTGCCAGCAGCGTAGGATACGGTGGTGAAAAACTGTTTTTT.

This clone has just a few counts. V gene TRBV7-9 combines with J gene TRBJ2-3; 10 nucleotides align to TRBD2. Germline V gene sequence: CDR1 SEHNR, CDR2 FQNEAQ (reference sequence). J was trimmed by 2 bases and V by 5 bases; bases with no gene match: 7. The CDR3 has 16 amino acids. CDR3 region: CASSKTAGGPTDTQYF. CDR3 sequence (DNA): TGTGCCAGCAGCAAGACAGCGGGAGGGCCCACAGATACGCAGTATTTT.